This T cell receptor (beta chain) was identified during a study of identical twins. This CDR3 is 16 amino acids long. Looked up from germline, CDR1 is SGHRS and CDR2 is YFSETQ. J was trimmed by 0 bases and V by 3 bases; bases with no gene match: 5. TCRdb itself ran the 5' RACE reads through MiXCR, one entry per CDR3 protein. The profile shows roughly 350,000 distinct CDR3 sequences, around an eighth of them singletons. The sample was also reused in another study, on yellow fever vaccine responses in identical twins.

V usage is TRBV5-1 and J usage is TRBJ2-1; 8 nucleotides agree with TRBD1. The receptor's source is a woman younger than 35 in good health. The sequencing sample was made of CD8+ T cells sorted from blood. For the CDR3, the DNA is TGCGCCAGCAGCTCAGTTACAGGGGGCTCCTACAATGAGCAGTTCTTC. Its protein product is CASSSVTGGSYNEQFF. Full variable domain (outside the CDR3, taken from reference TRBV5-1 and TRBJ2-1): KAGVTQTPRYLIKTRGQQVTLSCSPISGHRSVSWYQQTPGQGLQFLFEYFSETQRNKGNFPGRFSGRQFSNSRSEMNVSTLELGDSALYLCASSSVTGGSYNEQFFGPGTRLTVL.